The sequence of this T cell receptor beta chain was determined in a study of blood T cell repertoires in COVID-19. Overall study: The study drew acute and convalescent COVID-19 samples from the United States, Italy and Spain. The analysed material was cDNA or gDNA that came from T cells, B-cell-depleted T cells, or PBMCs.

Per the study methods: Amplifying reference gene primers gave estimates of nucleated cell counts. Clones were read by immunoSEQ multiplex PCR, and TCRdb kept only the in-frame ones, dropping some. V and J calls and clone size are copied from that table; D and trimming were computed from the DNA. The table shows approximately 70,000 clones, with approximately 88% occurring only once. CDR1 and CDR2 from the germline V gene are LNHDA and SQIVND (reference sequence). Between the trimmed V and J ends, which lost 4 bases and 4 bases, there was a span of 11 bases. The CDR3 is made up of 14 amino acids. The TCR was taken from a woman aged 70-85 years with acute or convalescent COVID-19. The specimen sequenced was peripheral blood. The chain has TRBV19 and TRBJ1-3; D not resolved. CDR3 residues: CASSSTGIGNTIYF. In DNA form, the CDR3 reads TGTGCCAGTAGTAGTACGGGGATCGGAAACACCATATATTTT.